The 10 T cell receptor beta chains reported below all come from one sample, sequenced in a study of T cells after yellow fever vaccination. TCRdb reprocessed the 5' RACE reads via MiXCR and lists one record per CDR3 protein. The sample shows approximately 580,000 distinct CDR3 sequences, about a sixth of them seen only once. Sequenced material: PBMCs, taken less than 6 days after the first yellow fever vaccination. The receptors were gathered from a man aged 18 to 29 who received the YFV17D yellow fever vaccine.

To note about this clonotype: An end of the junction differs from the germline gene, which may be a read error. CDR3 sequence (DNA): TGTGCCAGCACTGAACTAGCGACGAGGACCCAGTACTTC. Residues: CASTELATRTQYF. The V and J genes are TRBV6-1 and TRBJ2-5; 7 bases match TRBD2. The CDR3 length is 13 residues. Germline V CDR1 and CDR2: MNHNS, SASEGT.

The chain is built from TRBV3-1 and TRBJ2-1, with D maybe TRBD2 (5 bases). The CDR3 spans 12 residues. Trimming left V 8 bases short and J 2 bases short, with 7 bases between. Germline V gene data show CDR1 as LGHDT and CDR2 as YNNKEL (reference sequence). The CDR3 is CASEGTYNEQFF. CDR3 DNA: TGTGCCAGCGAGGGAACCTACAATGAGCAGTTCTTC.

This clonotype was seen many times. The rearrangement uses TRBV29-1 and TRBJ1-2; D remains unclear. CDR1 SQVTM and CDR2 ANQGSEA come from the germline V gene. With 0 bases removed from V and 2 bases from J, the gap between germline ends came to 10 bases. CDR3 length: 14 amino acids. The CDR3 loop reads CSVEDSEANYGYTF. CDR3 DNA: TGCAGCGTTGAAGATAGCGAGGCCAACTATGGCTACACCTTC.

The chain joins TRBV6-5 to TRBJ2-3, with TRBD1 matching over 9 bases. J was trimmed by 2 bases and V by 4 bases; bases with no gene match: 1. This CDR3 is 14 amino acids long. The germline V gene has CDR1 MNHEY and CDR2 SVGAGI. The CDR3 loop is CASSWTGVTDTQYF. The CDR3 nucleotides read TGTGCCAGCAGTTGGACAGGGGTCACAGATACGCAGTATTTT.

This clonotype has at least ten counts. The genes are TRBV28 and TRBJ1-5; a possible D gene is TRBD1 (5 bases). The V gene lost 6 bases and the J gene lost 6 bases, with 12 bases spanning the gap. In germline, CDR1 is MDHEN, CDR2 SYDVKM. This CDR3 spans 13 amino acids. CDR3 bases: TGTGCCAGCAGGGGGTGGGACGGTCAGCCCCAGCATTTT. Translating gives CASRGWDGQPQHF.

This clonotype was detected only a few times. This sequence joins TRBV9 and TRBJ1-1, with no clear D. The V gene lost 2 bases and the J gene lost 3 bases, with 8 bases spanning the gap. CDR1 and CDR2 (germline): SGDLS, YYNGEE. The CDR3 extends over 13 amino acids. CDR3 DNA: TGTGCCAGCAGCGTTGACACCGACACTGAAGCTTTCTTT. As protein: CASSVDTDTEAFF.

The chain carries TRBV11-2 and TRBJ2-1; no definite D call. V was clipped by 5 bases and J by 7 bases, with 18 bases between them. Germline V gene sequence: CDR1 SGHAT, CDR2 FQNNGV. The CDR3 totals 15 residues. Here the CDR3 reads CASSPIYALDNEQFF. The CDR3 DNA follows: TGTGCCAGCAGCCCAATTTATGCTCTAGATAATGAGCAGTTCTTC.

This chain joins TRBV7-9 and TRBJ2-1, with D perhaps TRBD1 (6 bases). Germline CDR1 SEHNR, CDR2 FQNEAQ (reference sequence). V lost 0 bases and J 12 bases, leaving 12 bases between the germline ends. The length of the CDR3 is 13 residues. CDR3 nucleotide sequence: TGTGCCAGCAGCTTAGCCGCTGAGGACAGGCAGTTCTTC. Amino acids: CASSLAAEDRQFF. The full variable domain, rest sourced from reference TRBV7-9 and TRBJ2-1, is DTGVSQNPRHKITKRGQNVTFRCDPISEHNRLYWYRQTLGQGPEFLTYFQNEAQLEKSRLLSDRFSAERPKGSFSTLEIQRTEQGDSAMYLCASSLAAEDRQFFGPGTRLTVL.

CDR3 sequence reads: CSATLGGPNNEQFF. CDR3 DNA: TGCAGTGCTACTCTCGGGGGCCCGAATAATGAGCAGTTCTTC. V gene TRBV20-1 combines with J gene TRBJ2-1; D may match TRBD1 or TRBD2 (6 bases each). There are 14 residues in the CDR3. The germline V gene has CDR1 DFQATT and CDR2 SNEGSKA (reference sequence). Between the trimmed V and J ends, which lost 4 bases and 7 bases, there was a span of 17 bases.

J is TRBJ2-7 and V is TRBV20-1, with D maybe TRBD2 (6 bases). V dropped 3 bases and J dropped 4 bases, with 10 bases sitting between them. In germline, CDR1 is DFQATT, CDR2 SNEGSKA (reference sequence). The CDR3 extends over 12 amino acids. The CDR3 is CSARTEGYEQYF. CDR3 coding DNA: TGCAGTGCTAGGACGGAGGGGTACGAGCAGTACTTC.